Listed below are T cell receptor beta chains from one sample, sequenced in a study of sequential checkpoint blockade in melanoma. The protocol was immunoSEQ multiplex PCR, while the TCRdb copy is restricted to in-frame clones and leaves out a portion. The data show around 3,800 clones, with 50% to 75% seen just once and 20% held by the top ten. This specimen consisted of CD8+ T cells sorted from blood (inferred from file names), obtained from a patient given nivolumab and ipilimumab in sequence. Receptors were obtained from a human donor with melanoma. The CDR3 runs from the conserved cysteine through the conserved F or W. The D gene is left open where the match is weak. Some rows have no size entry. The others give once, few or many, or a class for an expanded clone.

abundance	d_gene	v_gene	j_gene	len	CDR3nt	CDR3aa
-	-	TRBV6-5	TRBJ1-6	15	TGTGCCAGCAGTTACGGCGCGGGGTTCAGGTTGCCCCTCCACTTT	CASSYGAGFRLPLHF
-	TRBD1	TRBV19	TRBJ1-5	14	TGTGCCAGTAGTCCGACAGGGGTAGGGCAGCCCCAGCATTTT	CASSPTGVGQPQHF
-	TRBD1	TRBV11-3	TRBJ1-2	15	TGTGCCAGCAGCTTAGGGGGACAGCTGAGCTATGGCTACACCTTC	CASSLGGQLSYGYTF
once	TRBD1	TRBV6-1	TRBJ2-5	17	TGTGCCAGCAGTGAAGATTGGACAGGAGTGTACCAAGAGACCCAGTACTTC	CASSEDWTGVYQETQYF
-	-	TRBV19	TRBJ2-7	15	TGTGCCAGTAGTCCAAGCCTTGGGCGCGACTACGAGCAGTACTTC	CASSPSLGRDYEQYF
once	TRBD1	TRBV7-8	TRBJ2-7	16	TGTGCCAGCAGCTCCATCCGGGACAGGGACTCCTACGAGCAGTACTTC	CASSSIRDRDSYEQYF
once	TRBD2	TRBV27	TRBJ2-1	17	TGTGCCAGCAGTTTAATTGGCGGGACTAGGATTGGCAATGAGCAGTTCTTC	CASSLIGGTRIGNEQFF
once	-	TRBV5-6	TRBJ1-5	12	TGTGCCAGCAGCTCGGGTAATCAGCCCCAGCATTTT	CASSSGNQPQHF
-	TRBD2	TRBV5-1	TRBJ2-7	14	TGCGCCAGCACCGCCACGGGGGGGTCCTACGAGCAGTACTTC	CASTATGGSYEQYF
-	TRBD1	TRBV7-9	TRBJ1-2	13	TGTGCCAGCAGCTACGCAGACCGACAGGGGTACACCTTC	CASSYADRQGYTF
-	TRBD1	TRBV4-1	TRBJ2-7	16	TGCGCCAGCAGCCCGCTCGGGGACAGGGAACCCTACGAGCAGTACTTC	CASSPLGDREPYEQYF
-	TRBD2	TRBV7-3	TRBJ2-1	13	TGTGCCAGCAGCTTAGGGGGGGGTAATGAGCAGTTCTTC	CASSLGGGNEQFF
-	-	TRBV5-6	TRBJ2-7	15	TGTGCCAGCAGCTGGGGTTCGGGGTTCAACTACGAGCAGTACTTC	CASSWGSGFNYEQYF
-	-	TRBV25-1	TRBJ2-3	14	TGTGCCAGCAGTGATCTCGGGTACACAGATACGCAGTATTTT	CASSDLGYTDTQYF
-	-	TRBV29-1	TRBJ1-1	13	TGCAGCGTTGTAACAGGATCAAACACTGAAGCTTTCTTT	CSVVTGSNTEAFF
-	TRBD2	TRBV27	TRBJ2-7	15	TGTGCCAGCAGTTCCTTGACGGGAGGGCCGTACGAGCAGTACTTC	CASSSLTGGPYEQYF
-	-	TRBV4-1	TRBJ1-2	14	TGCGCCAGCAGCCACCTGGCCCTTCAGGAAAGCTACACCTTC	CASSHLALQESYTF
-	TRBD1	TRBV6-5	TRBJ1-1	16	TGTGCCAGCAGTTACTCTTCGACAGGGTTGGGAACTGAAGCTTTCTTT	CASSYSSTGLGTEAFF
-	-	TRBV7-2	TRBJ1-5	14	TGTGCCAGCAGCCCGACAGTCAGCAATCAGCCCCAGCATTTT	CASSPTVSNQPQHF
-	-	TRBV14	TRBJ1-2	14	TGTGCCAGCAGCGACACACAGGGTTACTATGGCTACACCTTC	CASSDTQGYYGYTF
-	TRBD1	TRBV4-1	TRBJ1-5	17	TGCGCCAGCAGCCAAGAACAGGGGGCGCGCGGCAATCAGCCCCAGCATTTT	CASSQEQGARGNQPQHF
-	-	TRBV6-5	TRBJ1-1	13	TGTGCCAGCAGTTACGCAGATAACACTGAAGCTTTCTTT	CASSYADNTEAFF
once	-	TRBV19	TRBJ2-1	15	TGTGCCAGTAAAGAGGGGCTAGCGTATTACAATGAGCAGTTCTTC	CASKEGLAYYNEQFF
-	-	TRBV19	TRBJ2-7	16	TGTGCCAGTATGGGCATAGCGGGGACAGGGCTCTACGAGCAGTACTTC	CASMGIAGTGLYEQYF
-	TRBD2	TRBV7-9	TRBJ2-7	14	TGTGCCAGCAGCTGGACTAGAAGGTCGGACGAGCAGTACTTC	CASSWTRRSDEQYF
-	-	TRBV5-5	TRBJ2-7	15	TGTGCCAGCAGCTTGGCCACAGGGCCTGGGTACGAGCAGTACTTC	CASSLATGPGYEQYF
-	-	TRBV4-1	TRBJ2-5	18	TGCGCCAGCAGCCAAATCCCTCCCCCCCGGGGGTGGGAAGAGACCCAGTACTTC	CASSQIPPPRGWEETQYF
few	-	TRBV7-2	TRBJ1-2	13	TGTGCCAGCAGCTTAGGGCCTAACTATGGCTACACCTTC	CASSLGPNYGYTF
-	TRBD1	TRBV5-1	TRBJ2-7	14	TGCGCCAGCAGCAGGGGACAGCTTACCTACGAGCAGTACTTC	CASSRGQLTYEQYF
-	-	TRBV4-1	TRBJ1-2	14	TGCGCCAGCAGCCAAGATGTCGTTAACTATGGCTACACCTTC	CASSQDVVNYGYTF
-	TRBD1	TRBV7-8	TRBJ2-1	16	TGTGCCAGCAGCTCGTTACAGGGGTCATCGTACAATGAGCAGTTCTTC	CASSSLQGSSYNEQFF
few	-	TRBV7-9	TRBJ2-7	14	TGTGCCAGCAGACCCGGCGGGACCACCTACGAGCAGTACTTC	CASRPGGTTYEQYF
-	TRBD1	TRBV29-1	TRBJ2-7	12	TGCAGCGGTGGACAGGGGAGCTACGAGCAGTACTTC	CSGGQGSYEQYF
-	-	TRBV6-6	TRBJ1-4	11	TGTGCCAGCAGTTTAGATGAAAAACTGTTTTTT	CASSLDEKLFF
once	TRBD2	TRBV29-1	TRBJ2-7	13	TGCAGCGTTGAGACTAGCGGGAACTACGAGCAGTACTTC	CSVETSGNYEQYF
-	TRBD2	TRBV13	TRBJ2-1	16	TGTGCCAGCAGCGTGGCTAGCGGGGTCCCCTACAATGAGCAGTTCTTC	CASSVASGVPYNEQFF
-	-	TRBV6-5	TRBJ1-1	11	TGTGCCAGCGAGGGTAACACTGAAGCTTTCTTT	CASEGNTEAFF
-	-	TRBV2	TRBJ1-1	13	TGTGCCAGCAGTCTAAACTCGAACACTGAAGCTTTCTTT	CASSLNSNTEAFF
-	-	TRBV11-2	TRBJ2-7	13	TGTGCCAGCAGCTTTCACAGGACCTACGAGCAGTACTTC	CASSFHRTYEQYF
-	-	TRBV9	TRBJ1-4	12	TGTGCCAGCAGCGTTCGAGGGGAAAAACTGTTTTTT	CASSVRGEKLFF
-	-	TRBV11-2	TRBJ2-7	15	TGCGCCAGCAGCCAAGAGCGTCGCGGGTCCTACGAGCAGTACTTC	CASSQERRGSYEQYF